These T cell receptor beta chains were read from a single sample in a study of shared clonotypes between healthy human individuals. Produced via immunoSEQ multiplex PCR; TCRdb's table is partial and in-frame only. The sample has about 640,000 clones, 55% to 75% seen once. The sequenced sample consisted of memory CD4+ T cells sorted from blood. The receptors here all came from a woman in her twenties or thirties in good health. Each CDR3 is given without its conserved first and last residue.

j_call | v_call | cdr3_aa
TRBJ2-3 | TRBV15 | ATSPRRNTDTQY
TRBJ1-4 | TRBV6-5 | ASSSFGTGNEKLF
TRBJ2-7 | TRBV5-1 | ASSRATASKGEQY
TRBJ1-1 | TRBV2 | ASSASQGAVNTEAF
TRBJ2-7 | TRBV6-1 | ASGTNTYEQY
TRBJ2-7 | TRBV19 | ASSMTSGRREQY
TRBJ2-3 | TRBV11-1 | ASSRTSGSKTDTQY
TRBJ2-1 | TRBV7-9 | ASSFRLAGELLNEQF
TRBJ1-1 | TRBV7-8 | ASIPGTANTEAF
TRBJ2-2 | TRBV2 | ASRDRVQSGELF
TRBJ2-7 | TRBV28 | ASSFSGTVTYEQY
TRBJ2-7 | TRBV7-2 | ASSLARLAGGREQY
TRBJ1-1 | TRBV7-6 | ASSGRTGAGRTEAF
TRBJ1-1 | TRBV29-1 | SGAGTGVGEAF
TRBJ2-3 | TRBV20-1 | SARDTDTQY
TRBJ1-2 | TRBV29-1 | SGSTGDYGYT
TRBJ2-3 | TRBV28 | ASSFPAGVSTDTQY
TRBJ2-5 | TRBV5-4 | ASSLTGTSGRAGGETQY
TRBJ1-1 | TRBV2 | ASSDRTGAEAF
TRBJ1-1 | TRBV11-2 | ASSLDGSRVAF
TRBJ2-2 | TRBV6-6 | ASSNTGELF
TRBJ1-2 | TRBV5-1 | ASSFEYGIYGYT
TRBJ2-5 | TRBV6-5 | ASSRSGLQETQY
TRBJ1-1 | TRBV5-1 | ASSLSGIAF
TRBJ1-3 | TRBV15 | ATSRDTSDRGTGNTIY
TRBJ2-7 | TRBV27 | ASRKERDTSYEQY
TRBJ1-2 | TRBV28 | ASSLSAYGYT
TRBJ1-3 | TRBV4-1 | ASSHDEGNGNTIY
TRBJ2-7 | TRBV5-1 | ASSLATSGRPPEQY
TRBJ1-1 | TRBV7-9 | ASSQTGQGSEAF
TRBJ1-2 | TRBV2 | ASSDTGNYGYT
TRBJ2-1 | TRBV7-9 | ASSPGPPKEF
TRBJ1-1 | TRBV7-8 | ASSSRGTGDIGAF
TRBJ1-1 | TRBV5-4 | ASSLWAGDTEAF
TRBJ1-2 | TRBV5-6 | ASSLPGQSNYGYT
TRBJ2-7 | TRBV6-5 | ASSYSRGRGSYEQY
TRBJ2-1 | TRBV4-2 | ASSRVGEGSYNEQF
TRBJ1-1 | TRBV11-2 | ASSSQGDTEAF
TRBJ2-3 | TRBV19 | ASSSRLAGGGTDTQY
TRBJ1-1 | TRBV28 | ASSLGRGGTEAF
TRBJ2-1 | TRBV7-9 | ASRHPSGQLGVDEQF
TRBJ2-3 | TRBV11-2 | ASSLGVLGTDTQY
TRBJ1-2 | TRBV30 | AWSPDISGYT
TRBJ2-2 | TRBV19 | ASTPGRLNTGELF
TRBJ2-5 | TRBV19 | ASSSVDRGETQY
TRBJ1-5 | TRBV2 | ASSGAGTSSYSNQPQH
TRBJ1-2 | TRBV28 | ASRHREDYGYT
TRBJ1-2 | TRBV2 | ASSKTGGGYT